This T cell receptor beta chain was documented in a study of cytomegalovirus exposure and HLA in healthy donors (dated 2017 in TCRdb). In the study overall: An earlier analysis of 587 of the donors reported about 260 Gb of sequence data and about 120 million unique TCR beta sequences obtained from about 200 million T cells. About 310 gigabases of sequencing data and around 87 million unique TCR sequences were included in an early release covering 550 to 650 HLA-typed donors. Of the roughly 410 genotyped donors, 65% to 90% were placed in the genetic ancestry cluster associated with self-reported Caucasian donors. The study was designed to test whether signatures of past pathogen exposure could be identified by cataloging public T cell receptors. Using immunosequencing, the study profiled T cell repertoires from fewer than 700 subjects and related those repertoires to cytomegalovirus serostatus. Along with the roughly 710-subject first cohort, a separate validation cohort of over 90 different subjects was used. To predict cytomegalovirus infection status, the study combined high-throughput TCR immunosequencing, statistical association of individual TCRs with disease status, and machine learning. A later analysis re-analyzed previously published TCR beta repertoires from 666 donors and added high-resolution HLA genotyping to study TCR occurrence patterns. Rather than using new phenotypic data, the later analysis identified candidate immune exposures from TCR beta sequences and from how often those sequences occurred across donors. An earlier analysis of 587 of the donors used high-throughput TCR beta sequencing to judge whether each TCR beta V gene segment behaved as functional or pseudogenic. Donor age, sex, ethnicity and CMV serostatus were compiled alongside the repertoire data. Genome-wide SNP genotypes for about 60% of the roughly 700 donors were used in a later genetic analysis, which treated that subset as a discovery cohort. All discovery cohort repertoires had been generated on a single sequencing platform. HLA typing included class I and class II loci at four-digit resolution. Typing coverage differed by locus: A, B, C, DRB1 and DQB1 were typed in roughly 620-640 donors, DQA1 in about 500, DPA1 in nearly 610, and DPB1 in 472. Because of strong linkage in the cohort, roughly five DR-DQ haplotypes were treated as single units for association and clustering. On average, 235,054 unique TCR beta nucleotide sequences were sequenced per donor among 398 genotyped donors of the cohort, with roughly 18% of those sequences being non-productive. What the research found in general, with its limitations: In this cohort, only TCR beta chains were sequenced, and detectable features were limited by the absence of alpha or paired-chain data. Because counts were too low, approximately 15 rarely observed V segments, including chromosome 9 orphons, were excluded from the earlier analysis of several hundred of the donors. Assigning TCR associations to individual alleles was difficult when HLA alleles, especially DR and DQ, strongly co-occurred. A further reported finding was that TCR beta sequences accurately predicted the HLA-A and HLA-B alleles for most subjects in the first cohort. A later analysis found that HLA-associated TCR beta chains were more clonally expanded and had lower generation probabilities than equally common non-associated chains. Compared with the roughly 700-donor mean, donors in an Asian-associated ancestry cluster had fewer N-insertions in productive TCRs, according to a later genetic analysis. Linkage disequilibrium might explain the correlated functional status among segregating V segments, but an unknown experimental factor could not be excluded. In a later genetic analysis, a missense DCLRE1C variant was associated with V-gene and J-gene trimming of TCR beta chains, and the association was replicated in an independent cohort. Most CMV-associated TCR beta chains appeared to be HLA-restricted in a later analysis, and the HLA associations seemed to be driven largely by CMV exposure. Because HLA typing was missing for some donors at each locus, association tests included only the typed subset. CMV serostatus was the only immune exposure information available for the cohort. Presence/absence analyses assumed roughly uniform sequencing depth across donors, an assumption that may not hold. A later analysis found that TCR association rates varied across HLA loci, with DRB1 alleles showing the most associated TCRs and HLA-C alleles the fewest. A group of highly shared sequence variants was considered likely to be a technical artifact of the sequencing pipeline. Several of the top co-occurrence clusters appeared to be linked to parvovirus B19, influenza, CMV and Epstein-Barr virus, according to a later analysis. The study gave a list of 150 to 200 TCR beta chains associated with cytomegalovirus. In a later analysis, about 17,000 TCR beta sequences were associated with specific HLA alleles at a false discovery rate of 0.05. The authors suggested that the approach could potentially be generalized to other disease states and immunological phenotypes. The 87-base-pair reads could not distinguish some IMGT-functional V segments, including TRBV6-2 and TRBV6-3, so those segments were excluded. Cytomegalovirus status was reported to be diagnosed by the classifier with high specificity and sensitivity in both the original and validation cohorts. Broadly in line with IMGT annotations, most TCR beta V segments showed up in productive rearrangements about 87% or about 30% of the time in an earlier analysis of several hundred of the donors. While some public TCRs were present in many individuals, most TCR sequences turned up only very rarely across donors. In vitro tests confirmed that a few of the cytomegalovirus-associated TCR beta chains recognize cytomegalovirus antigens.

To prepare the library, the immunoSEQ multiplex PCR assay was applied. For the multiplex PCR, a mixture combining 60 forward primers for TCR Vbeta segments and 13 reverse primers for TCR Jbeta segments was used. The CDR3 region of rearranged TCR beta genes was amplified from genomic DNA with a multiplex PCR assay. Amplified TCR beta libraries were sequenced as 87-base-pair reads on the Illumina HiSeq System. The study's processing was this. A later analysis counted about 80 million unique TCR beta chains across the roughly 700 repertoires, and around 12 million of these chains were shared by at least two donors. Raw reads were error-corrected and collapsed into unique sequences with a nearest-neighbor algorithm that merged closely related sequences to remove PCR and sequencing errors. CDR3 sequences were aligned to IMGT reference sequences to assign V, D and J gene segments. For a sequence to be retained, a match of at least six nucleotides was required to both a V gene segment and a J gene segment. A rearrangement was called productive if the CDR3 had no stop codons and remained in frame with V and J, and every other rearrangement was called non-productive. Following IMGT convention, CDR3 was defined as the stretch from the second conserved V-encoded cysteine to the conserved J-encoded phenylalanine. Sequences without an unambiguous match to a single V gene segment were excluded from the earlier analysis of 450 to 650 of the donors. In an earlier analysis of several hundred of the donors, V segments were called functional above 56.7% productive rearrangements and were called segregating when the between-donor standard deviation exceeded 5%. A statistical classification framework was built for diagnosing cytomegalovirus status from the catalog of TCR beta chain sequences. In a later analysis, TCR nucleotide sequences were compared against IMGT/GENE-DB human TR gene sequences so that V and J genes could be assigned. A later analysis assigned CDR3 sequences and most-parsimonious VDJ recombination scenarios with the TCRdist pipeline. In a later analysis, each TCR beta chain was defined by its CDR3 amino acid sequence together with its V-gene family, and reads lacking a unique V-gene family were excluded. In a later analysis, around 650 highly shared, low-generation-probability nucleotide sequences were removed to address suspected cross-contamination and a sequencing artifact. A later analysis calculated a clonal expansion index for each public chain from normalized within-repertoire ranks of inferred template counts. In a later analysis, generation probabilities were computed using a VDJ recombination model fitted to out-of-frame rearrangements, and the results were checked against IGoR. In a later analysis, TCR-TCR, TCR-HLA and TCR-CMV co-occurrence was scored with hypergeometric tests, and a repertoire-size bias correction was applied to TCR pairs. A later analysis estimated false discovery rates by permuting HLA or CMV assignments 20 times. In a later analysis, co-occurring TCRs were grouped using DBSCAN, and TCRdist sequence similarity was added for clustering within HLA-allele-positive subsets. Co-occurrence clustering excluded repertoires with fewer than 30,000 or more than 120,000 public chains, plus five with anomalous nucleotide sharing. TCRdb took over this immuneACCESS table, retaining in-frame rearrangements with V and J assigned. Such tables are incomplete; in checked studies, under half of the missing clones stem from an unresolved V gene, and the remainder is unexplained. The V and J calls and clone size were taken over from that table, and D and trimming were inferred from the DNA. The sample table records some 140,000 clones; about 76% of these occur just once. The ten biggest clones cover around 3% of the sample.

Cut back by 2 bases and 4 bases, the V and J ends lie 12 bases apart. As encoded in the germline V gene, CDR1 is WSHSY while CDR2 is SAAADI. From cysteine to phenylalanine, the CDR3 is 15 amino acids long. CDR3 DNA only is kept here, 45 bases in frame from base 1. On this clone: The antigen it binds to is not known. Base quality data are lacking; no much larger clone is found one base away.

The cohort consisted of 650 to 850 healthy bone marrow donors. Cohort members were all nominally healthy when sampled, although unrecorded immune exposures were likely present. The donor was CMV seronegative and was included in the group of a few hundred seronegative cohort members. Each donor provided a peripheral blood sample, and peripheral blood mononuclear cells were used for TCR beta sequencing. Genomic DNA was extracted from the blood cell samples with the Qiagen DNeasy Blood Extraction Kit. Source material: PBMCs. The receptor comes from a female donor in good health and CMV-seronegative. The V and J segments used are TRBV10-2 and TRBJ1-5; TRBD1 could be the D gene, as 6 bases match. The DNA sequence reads TGCGCCAGCAGTGAGGGTCAGGGGATGAATCAGCCCCAGCATTTT. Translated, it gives CASSEGQGMNQPQHF.